The rows below give T cell receptor beta chains drawn from one sample of a study of blood T cell repertoires in COVID-19. Here immunoSEQ multiplex PCR was the method, and the copy in TCRdb shows in-frame clones only, minus some. The sample carries approximately 290,000 clones, approximately 90% recorded once. The source material was peripheral blood. These receptors were obtained from a young man with acute or convalescent COVID-19. Both conserved end residues are part of each CDR3. D genes are given only for firm matches. Clone size appears in some rows only: once, few, many, or a class for an expanded clone.

abundance: -
v_gene: TRBV11-3
d_gene: -
j_gene: TRBJ2-1
CDR3nt: TGTGCCAGCAGCCGAACAGAGAACAATGAGCAGTTCTTC
CDR3aa: CASSRTENNEQFF

abundance: once
v_gene: TRBV7-9
d_gene: TRBD1
j_gene: TRBJ2-3
CDR3nt: TGTGCCAGCAGCCCCGGGACAGGGGGCGATACGCAGTATTTT
CDR3aa: CASSPGTGGDTQYF

abundance: -
v_gene: TRBV4-1
d_gene: -
j_gene: TRBJ2-1
CDR3nt: TGCGCCAGCAGCCCAGGGGGGCAGAGCTCCTACAATGAGCAGTTCTTC
CDR3aa: CASSPGGQSSYNEQFF

abundance: -
v_gene: TRBV10-3
d_gene: TRBD1
j_gene: TRBJ1-2
CDR3nt: TGTGCCATCAGTTCGGTCGGGACAGTAAACTATGGCTACACCTTC
CDR3aa: CAISSVGTVNYGYTF

abundance: -
v_gene: TRBV5-1
d_gene: -
j_gene: TRBJ2-2
CDR3nt: TGCGCCAGCAGCGCGAGGGCCACCGGGGAGCTGTTTTTT
CDR3aa: CASSARATGELFF

abundance: -
v_gene: TRBV7-6
d_gene: -
j_gene: TRBJ1-1
CDR3nt: TGTGCCAGCAGCTACCAGGGGAGGGGGAGCACTGAAGCTTTCTTT
CDR3aa: CASSYQGRGSTEAFF

abundance: -
v_gene: TRBV27
d_gene: -
j_gene: TRBJ2-1
CDR3nt: TGTGCCAGCAGTCAAACCTACAATGAGCAGTTCTTC
CDR3aa: CASSQTYNEQFF

abundance: -
v_gene: TRBV5-5
d_gene: TRBD2
j_gene: TRBJ2-7
CDR3nt: TGTGCCAGCAGCTGGGGAGGGGACTACGAGCAGTACTTC
CDR3aa: CASSWGGDYEQYF

abundance: -
v_gene: TRBV7-9
d_gene: -
j_gene: TRBJ2-2
CDR3nt: TGTGCCAGCAGCGCAGGTTTGGGGGAGCTGTTTTTT
CDR3aa: CASSAGLGELFF

abundance: -
v_gene: TRBV2
d_gene: -
j_gene: TRBJ1-5
CDR3nt: TGTGCCAGCAGTCCTGTCCGAGGCTACAATCAGCCCCAGCATTTT
CDR3aa: CASSPVRGYNQPQHF

abundance: -
v_gene: TRBV10-3
d_gene: -
j_gene: TRBJ2-5
CDR3nt: TGTGCCATCAGTGAGTCAGCCGTGGAGACCCAGTACTTC
CDR3aa: CAISESAVETQYF

abundance: once
v_gene: TRBV7-3
d_gene: TRBD1
j_gene: TRBJ2-2
CDR3nt: TGTGCCAGCAGCCGTACCCCAGGGGGCGGGAATACCGGGGAGCTGTTTTTT
CDR3aa: CASSRTPGGGNTGELFF

abundance: -
v_gene: TRBV11-3
d_gene: -
j_gene: TRBJ1-1
CDR3nt: TGTGCCAGGAGGGAGGGGGGTGAAGCTTTCTTT
CDR3aa: CARREGGEAFF

abundance: -
v_gene: TRBV9
d_gene: -
j_gene: TRBJ1-4
CDR3nt: TGTGCCAGCAGCGTAAGCAGGGGAATAAATGAAAAACTGTTTTTT
CDR3aa: CASSVSRGINEKLFF

abundance: -
v_gene: TRBV5-5
d_gene: -
j_gene: TRBJ1-5
CDR3nt: TGTGCCAGCAGCCGCTCGGACAGATTTAATCAGCCCCAGCATTTT
CDR3aa: CASSRSDRFNQPQHF

abundance: -
v_gene: TRBV2
d_gene: -
j_gene: TRBJ2-4
CDR3nt: TGTGCCAGCAGTGAATCTGGCAGACAAGCCAAAAACATTCAGTACTTC
CDR3aa: CASSESGRQAKNIQYF

abundance: -
v_gene: TRBV12-5
d_gene: TRBD2
j_gene: TRBJ2-1
CDR3nt: TGTGCTAGTGGTATGCAGGGACTAGCGGGGGGGCTCAATGAGCAGTTCTTC
CDR3aa: CASGMQGLAGGLNEQFF

abundance: -
v_gene: TRBV5-6
d_gene: TRBD1
j_gene: TRBJ2-2
CDR3nt: TGTGCCAGCAGCACCGGGACAGGGAGAACCGGGGAGCTGTTTTTT
CDR3aa: CASSTGTGRTGELFF

abundance: -
v_gene: TRBV27
d_gene: TRBD1
j_gene: TRBJ1-6
CDR3nt: TGTGCCAGCAGGATTGACAGGGGCCATAATTCACCCCTCCACTTT
CDR3aa: CASRIDRGHNSPLHF

abundance: once
v_gene: TRBV28
d_gene: TRBD2
j_gene: TRBJ2-2
CDR3nt: TGTGCCAGCAGCCTGGGACTAGCGGGCACCGGGGAGCTGTTTTTT
CDR3aa: CASSLGLAGTGELFF

abundance: -
v_gene: TRBV30
d_gene: -
j_gene: TRBJ1-6
CDR3nt: TGTGCCTGGAGGGGGCTGGGATATAATTCACCCCTCCACTTT
CDR3aa: CAWRGLGYNSPLHF

abundance: -
v_gene: TRBV3-1/TRBV3-2
d_gene: TRBD1
j_gene: TRBJ2-7
CDR3nt: TGTGCCAGCAGCCAAGCGGACAGGGCGCAGCAGTACTTC
CDR3aa: CASSQADRAQQYF

abundance: -
v_gene: TRBV4-1
d_gene: -
j_gene: TRBJ1-2
CDR3nt: TGCGCCAGCAGCCAAGATTTAGGGGGTCTAAACTATGGCTACACCTTC
CDR3aa: CASSQDLGGLNYGYTF

abundance: -
v_gene: TRBV28
d_gene: -
j_gene: TRBJ1-4
CDR3nt: TGTGCCAGCAGTTCACCCCTAACGGGGGAGGATGAAAAACTGTTTTTT
CDR3aa: CASSSPLTGEDEKLFF